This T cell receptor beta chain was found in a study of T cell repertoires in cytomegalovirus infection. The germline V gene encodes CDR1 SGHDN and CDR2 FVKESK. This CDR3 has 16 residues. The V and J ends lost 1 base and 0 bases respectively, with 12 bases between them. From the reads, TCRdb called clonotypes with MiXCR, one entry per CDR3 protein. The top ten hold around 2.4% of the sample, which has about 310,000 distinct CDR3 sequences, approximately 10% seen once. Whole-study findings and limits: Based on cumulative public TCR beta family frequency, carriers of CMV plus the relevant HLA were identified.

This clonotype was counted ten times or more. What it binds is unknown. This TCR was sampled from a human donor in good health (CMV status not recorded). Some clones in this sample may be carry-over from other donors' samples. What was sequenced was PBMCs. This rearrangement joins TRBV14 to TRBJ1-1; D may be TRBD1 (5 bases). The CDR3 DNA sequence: TGTGCCAGCAGCCAAGCGGCCGGGACGGTGAACACTGAAGCTTTCTTT. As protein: CASSQAAGTVNTEAFF.